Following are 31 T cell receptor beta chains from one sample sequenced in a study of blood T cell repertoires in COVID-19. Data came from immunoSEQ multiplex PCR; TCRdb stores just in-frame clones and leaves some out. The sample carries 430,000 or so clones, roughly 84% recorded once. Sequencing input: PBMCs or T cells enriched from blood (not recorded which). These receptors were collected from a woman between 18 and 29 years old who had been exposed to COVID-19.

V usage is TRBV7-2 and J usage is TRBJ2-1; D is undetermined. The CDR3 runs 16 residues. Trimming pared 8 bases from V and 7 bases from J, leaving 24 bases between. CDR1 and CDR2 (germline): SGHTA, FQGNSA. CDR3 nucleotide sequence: TGTGCCAGCCAGTCACAAAGATCCCGAGACGGGAATGAGCAGTTCTTC. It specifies CASQSQRSRDGNEQFF.

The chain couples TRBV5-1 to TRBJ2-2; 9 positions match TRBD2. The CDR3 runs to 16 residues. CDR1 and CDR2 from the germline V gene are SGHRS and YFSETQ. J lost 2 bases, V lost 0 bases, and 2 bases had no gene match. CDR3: CASSLVAGVNTGELFF. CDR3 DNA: TGCGCCAGCAGCTTGGTAGCGGGGGTAAACACCGGGGAGCTGTTTTTT.

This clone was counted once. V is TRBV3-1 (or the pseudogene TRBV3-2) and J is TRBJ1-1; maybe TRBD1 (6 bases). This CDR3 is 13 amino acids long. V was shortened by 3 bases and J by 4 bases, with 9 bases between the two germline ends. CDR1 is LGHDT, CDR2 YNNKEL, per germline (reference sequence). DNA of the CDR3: TGTGCCAGCAGCCAGGGGGCGGGCACTGAAGCTTTCTTT. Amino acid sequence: CASSQGAGTEAFF.

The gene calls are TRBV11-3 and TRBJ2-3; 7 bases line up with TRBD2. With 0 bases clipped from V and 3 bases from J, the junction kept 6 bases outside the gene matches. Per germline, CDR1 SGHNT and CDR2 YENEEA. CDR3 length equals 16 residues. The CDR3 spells CASSLDALAETDTQYF. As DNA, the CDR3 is TGTGCCAGCAGCTTAGATGCGCTAGCGGAGACAGATACGCAGTATTTT.

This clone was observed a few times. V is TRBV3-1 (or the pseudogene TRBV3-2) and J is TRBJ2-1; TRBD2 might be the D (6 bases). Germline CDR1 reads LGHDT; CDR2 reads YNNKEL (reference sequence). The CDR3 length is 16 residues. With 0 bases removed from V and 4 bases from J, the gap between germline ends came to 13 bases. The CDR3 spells CASSQDVRDSYNEQFF. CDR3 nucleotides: TGTGCCAGCAGCCAAGATGTGCGGGACTCTTACAATGAGCAGTTCTTC.

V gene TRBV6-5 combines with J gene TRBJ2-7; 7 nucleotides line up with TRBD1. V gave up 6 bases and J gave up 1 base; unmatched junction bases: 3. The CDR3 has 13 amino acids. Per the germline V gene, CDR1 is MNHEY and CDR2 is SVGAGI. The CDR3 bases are TGTGCCAGCAGGAGGACAGGTTCCTACGAGCAGTACTTC. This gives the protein CASRRTGSYEQYF.

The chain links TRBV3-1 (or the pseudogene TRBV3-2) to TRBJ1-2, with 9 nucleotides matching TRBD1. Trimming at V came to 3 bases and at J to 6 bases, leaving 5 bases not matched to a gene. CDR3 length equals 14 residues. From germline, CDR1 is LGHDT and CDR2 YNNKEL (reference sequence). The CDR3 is CASSHLQGADGYTF. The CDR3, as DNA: TGTGCCAGCAGCCACCTACAGGGGGCCGATGGCTACACCTTC.

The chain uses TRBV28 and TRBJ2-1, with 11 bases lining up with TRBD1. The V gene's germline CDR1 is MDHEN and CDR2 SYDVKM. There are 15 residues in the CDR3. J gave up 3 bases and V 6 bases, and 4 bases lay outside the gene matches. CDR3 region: CASSPGQGDYNEQFF. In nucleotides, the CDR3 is TGTGCCAGCAGCCCGGGACAGGGGGACTACAATGAGCAGTTCTTC.

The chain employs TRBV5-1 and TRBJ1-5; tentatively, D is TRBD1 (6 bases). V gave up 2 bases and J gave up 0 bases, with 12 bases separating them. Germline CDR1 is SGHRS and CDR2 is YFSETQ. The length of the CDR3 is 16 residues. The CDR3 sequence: CASSLTGQNSNQPQHF. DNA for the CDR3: TGCGCCAGCAGCTTAACTGGACAGAATAGCAATCAGCCCCAGCATTTT. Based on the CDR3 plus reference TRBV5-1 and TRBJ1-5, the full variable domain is KAGVTQTPRYLIKTRGQQVTLSCSPISGHRSVSWYQQTPGQGLQFLFEYFSETQRNKGNFPGRFSGRQFSNSRSEMNVSTLELGDSALYLCASSLTGQNSNQPQHFGDGTRLSIL.

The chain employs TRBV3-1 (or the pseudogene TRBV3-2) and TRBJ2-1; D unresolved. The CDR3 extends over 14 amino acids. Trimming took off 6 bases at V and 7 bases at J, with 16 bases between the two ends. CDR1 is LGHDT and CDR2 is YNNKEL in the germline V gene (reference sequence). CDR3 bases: TGTGCCAGCAGAGACTCCGCCCTGGAGAATGAGCAGTTCTTC. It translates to CASRDSALENEQFF.

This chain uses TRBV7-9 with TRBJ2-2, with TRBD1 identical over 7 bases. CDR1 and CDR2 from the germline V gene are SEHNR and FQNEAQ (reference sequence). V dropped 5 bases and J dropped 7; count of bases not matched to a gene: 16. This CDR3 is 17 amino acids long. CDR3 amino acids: CASSPGTARASIGELFF. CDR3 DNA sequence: TGTGCCAGCAGCCCAGGGACAGCCCGGGCCTCCATCGGGGAGCTGTTTTTT.

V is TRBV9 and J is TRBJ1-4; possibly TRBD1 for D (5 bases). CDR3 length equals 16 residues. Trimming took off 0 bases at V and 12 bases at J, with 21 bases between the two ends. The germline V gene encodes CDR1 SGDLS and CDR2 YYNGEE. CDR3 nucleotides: TGTGCCAGCAGCGTAGACCAGGGTACCCCCTTGGGTCAACTGTTTTTT. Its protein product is CASSVDQGTPLGQLFF.

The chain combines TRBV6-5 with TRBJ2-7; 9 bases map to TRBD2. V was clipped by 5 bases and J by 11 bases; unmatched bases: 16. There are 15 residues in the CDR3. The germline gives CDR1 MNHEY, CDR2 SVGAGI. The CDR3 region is CASSTPGLAGTQKYF. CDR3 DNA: TGTGCCAGCAGTACACCGGGACTAGCAGGAACGCAGAAGTACTTC.

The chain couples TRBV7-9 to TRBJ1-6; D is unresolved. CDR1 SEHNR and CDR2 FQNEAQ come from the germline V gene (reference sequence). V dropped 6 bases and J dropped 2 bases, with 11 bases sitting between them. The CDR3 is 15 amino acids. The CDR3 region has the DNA TGTGCCAGCAGTCTTGACGGGGCCTATAATTCACCCCTCCACTTT. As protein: CASSLDGAYNSPLHF.

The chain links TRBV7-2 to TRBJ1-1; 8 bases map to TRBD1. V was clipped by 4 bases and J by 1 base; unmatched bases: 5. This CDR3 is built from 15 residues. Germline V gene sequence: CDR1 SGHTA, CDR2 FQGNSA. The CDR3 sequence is CASSSLRGPNTEAFF. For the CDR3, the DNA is TGTGCCAGCAGCTCACTCAGGGGGCCGAACACTGAAGCTTTCTTT.

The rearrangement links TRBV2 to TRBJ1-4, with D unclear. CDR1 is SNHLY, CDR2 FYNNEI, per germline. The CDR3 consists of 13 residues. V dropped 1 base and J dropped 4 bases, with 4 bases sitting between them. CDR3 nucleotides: TGTGCCAGCAGTGAAGACTTTAATGAAAAACTGTTTTTT. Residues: CASSEDFNEKLFF.

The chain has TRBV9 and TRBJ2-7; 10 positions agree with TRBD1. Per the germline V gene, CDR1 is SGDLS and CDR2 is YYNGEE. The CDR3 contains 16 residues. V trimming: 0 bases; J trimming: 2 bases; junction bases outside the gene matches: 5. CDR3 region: CASSVGVTGGPYEQYF. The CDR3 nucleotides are TGTGCCAGCAGCGTAGGAGTGACAGGGGGCCCCTACGAGCAGTACTTC.

The CDR3 is CASSFGQGAEAFF. CDR3 nucleotides: TGTGCCAGCAGTTTTGGACAGGGTGCTGAAGCTTTCTTT. The genes are TRBV28 and TRBJ1-1; 8 nucleotides line up with TRBD1. V gave up 3 bases and J gave up 6 bases; unmatched junction bases: 3. Germline CDR1 MDHEN, CDR2 SYDVKM. The CDR3 is 13 amino acids.

Here the CDR3 reads CASSYSLVQGGSNQPQHF. CDR3 nucleotides: TGCGCCAGCAGCTATTCACTCGTACAGGGCGGGAGCAATCAGCCCCAGCATTTT. The chain uses TRBV5-1 and TRBJ1-5; D may be TRBD1 (6 bases). The CDR3 consists of 18 residues. Germline lookup yields CDR1 SGHRS and CDR2 YFSETQ. Trimming pared 3 bases from V and 1 base from J, leaving 20 bases between. Supplemented by reference TRBV5-1 and TRBJ1-5, the full variable domain reads KAGVTQTPRYLIKTRGQQVTLSCSPISGHRSVSWYQQTPGQGLQFLFEYFSETQRNKGNFPGRFSGRQFSNSRSEMNVSTLELGDSALYLCASSYSLVQGGSNQPQHFGDGTRLSIL.

The CDR3 sequence: CASSLLRWSSYNEQFF. The CDR3 DNA reads TGTGCCAGCAGCTTGTTAAGGTGGAGCTCCTACAATGAGCAGTTCTTC. The chain is built from TRBV5-8 and TRBJ2-1, with D unclear. The CDR3 loop spans 16 amino acids. CDR1 is SGHTS and CDR2 is YDEGEE in the germline V gene. Trimming removed 1 base at V and 0 bases at J, with 11 bases between.

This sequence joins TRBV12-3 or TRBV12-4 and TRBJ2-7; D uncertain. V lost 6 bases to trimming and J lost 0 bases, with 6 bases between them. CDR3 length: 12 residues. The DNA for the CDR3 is TGTGCCAGCAGCGAGAGCTCCTACGAGCAGTACTTC. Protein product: CASSESSYEQYF.

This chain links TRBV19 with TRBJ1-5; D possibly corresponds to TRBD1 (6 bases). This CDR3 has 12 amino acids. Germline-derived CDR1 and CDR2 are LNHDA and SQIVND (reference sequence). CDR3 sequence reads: CASGTISQPQHF. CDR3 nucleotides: TGTGCATCCGGGACAATCAGTCAGCCCCAGCATTTT.

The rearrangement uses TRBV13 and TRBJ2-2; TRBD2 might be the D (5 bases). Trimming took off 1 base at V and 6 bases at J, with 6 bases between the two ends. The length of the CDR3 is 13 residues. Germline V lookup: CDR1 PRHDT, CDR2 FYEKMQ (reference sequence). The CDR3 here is CASSLVRAGELFF. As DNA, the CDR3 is TGTGCCAGCAGCTTAGTGAGGGCCGGGGAGCTGTTTTTT.

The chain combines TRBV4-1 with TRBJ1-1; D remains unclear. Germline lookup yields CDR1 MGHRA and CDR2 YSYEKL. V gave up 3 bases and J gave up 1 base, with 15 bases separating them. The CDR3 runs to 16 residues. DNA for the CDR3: TGCGCCAGCAGCCACCCCACGACCGGGAAGAACACTGAAGCTTTCTTT. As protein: CASSHPTTGKNTEAFF.

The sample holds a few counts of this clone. For the CDR3, the DNA is TGTGCCAGCAGCCCCCGGACTAGCGCTGACGAGCAGTACTTC. Protein: CASSPRTSADEQYF. The chain joins TRBV9 to TRBJ2-7; TRBD2 aligns across 9 bases. Germline assignment: CDR1 SGDLS and CDR2 YYNGEE. The CDR3 extends over 14 amino acids. Trimming at V came to 4 bases and at J to 5 bases, leaving 7 bases not matched to a gene.

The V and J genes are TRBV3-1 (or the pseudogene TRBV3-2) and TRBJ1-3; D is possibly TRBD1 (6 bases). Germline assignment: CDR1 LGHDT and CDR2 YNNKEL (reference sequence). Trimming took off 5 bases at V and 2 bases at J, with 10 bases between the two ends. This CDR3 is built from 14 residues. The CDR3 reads CASSSPGAGNTIYF. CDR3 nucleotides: TGTGCCAGCAGCTCCCCAGGGGCTGGAAACACCATATATTTT.

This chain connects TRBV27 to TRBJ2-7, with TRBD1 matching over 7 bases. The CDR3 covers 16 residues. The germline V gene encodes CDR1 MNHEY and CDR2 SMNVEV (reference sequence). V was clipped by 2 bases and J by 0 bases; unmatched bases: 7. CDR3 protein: CASSLGPTGYSYEQYF. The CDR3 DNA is TGTGCCAGCAGTTTAGGACCGACAGGGTACTCCTACGAGCAGTACTTC.

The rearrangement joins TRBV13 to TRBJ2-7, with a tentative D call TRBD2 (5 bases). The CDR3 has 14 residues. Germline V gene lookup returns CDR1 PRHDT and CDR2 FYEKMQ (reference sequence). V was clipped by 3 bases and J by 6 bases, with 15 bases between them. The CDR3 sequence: CASSFGVTTSEQYF. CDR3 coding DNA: TGTGCCAGCAGCTTCGGGGTAACGACGAGCGAGCAGTACTTC.

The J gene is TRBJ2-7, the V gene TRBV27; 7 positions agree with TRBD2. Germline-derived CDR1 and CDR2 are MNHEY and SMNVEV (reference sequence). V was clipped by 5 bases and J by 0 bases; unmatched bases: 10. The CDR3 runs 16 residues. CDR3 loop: CASSREAGPNSYEQYF. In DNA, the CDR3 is TGTGCCAGCAGTAGAGAAGCGGGGCCGAACTCCTACGAGCAGTACTTC.

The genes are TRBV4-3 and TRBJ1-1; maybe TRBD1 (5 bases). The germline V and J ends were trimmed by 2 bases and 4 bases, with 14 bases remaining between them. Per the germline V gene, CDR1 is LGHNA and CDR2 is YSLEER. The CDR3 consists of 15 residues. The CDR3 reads CASSQPGMRSTEAFF. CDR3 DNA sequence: TGCGCCAGCAGCCAACCAGGGATGCGGTCCACTGAAGCTTTCTTT.

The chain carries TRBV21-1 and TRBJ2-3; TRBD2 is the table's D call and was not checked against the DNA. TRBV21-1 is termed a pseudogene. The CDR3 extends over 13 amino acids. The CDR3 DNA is TGTGCCAGCAGCAAAGACTGCACAGATACGCAGTATTTT. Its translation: CASSKDCTDTQYF.